The text below deals with one T cell receptor (beta chain). In the authors' workflow: By means of reference gene primer amplification, nucleated cell counts were estimated. The method was immunoSEQ multiplex PCR; TCRdb's version includes in-frame clones alone and lacks a portion of them. V, J and clone size derive from that table, while D and trimming were established from the DNA sequence. Among more than 70,000 clones listed, 86% were seen once. This sample was included in a study of blood T cell repertoires in COVID-19. Across the study: From the United States, Italy and Spain came samples of acute and convalescent COVID-19. Sources were T cells, B-cell-depleted T cells, or PBMCs; the material itself was cDNA or gDNA.

Germline V lookup: CDR1 LNHDA, CDR2 SQIVND (reference sequence). The CDR3 totals 15 residues. With 6 bases clipped from V and 5 bases from J, the junction kept 11 bases outside the gene matches. Input material: peripheral blood. The TCR sequence derives from a woman aged 80 or older with acute or convalescent COVID-19. The V gene is TRBV19, the J gene TRBJ2-7; 9 bases agree with TRBD1. The CDR3: CASRKGTGYADEQYF. CDR3 nucleotides: TGTGCCAGTAGGAAAGGGACAGGGTACGCTGACGAGCAGTACTTC.